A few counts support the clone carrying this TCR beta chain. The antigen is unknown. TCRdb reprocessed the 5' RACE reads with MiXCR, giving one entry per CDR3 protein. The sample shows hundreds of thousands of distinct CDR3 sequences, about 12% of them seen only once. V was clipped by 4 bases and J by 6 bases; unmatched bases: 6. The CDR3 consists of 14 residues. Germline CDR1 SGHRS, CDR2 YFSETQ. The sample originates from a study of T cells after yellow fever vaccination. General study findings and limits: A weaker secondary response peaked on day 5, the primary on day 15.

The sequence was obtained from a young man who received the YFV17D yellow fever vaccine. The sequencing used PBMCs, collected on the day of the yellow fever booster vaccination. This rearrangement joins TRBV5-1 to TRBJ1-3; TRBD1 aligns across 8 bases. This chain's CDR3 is CASSQTTGVNTIYF. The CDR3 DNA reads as TGCGCCAGCAGCCAAACGACAGGGGTAAACACCATATATTTT.